This T cell receptor (beta chain) came from a study of vaccination effects on CD4 cells after COVID-19. Study-level background: Participants were given two doses of BNT162b2 or mRNA-1273 vaccine.

As concerns this clone: What it binds is not known.

The CDR3 length is 14 residues. Germline lookup yields CDR1 MNHEY and CDR2 SVGAGI. Between the trimmed V and J ends, which lost 8 bases and 8 bases, there was a span of 18 bases. Before sequencing took place, the ViraFEST assay used viral peptide pools to expand antigen-specific CD4+ T cells. Having been cultured for 10 days, the cells underwent CD4+ T cell isolation. Nobody among the vaccine recipients had prior SARS-CoV-2 infection (nucleocapsid antibodies were negative). The data were produced by immunoSEQ multiplex PCR, yet TCRdb's version contains in-frame clones alone and is incomplete. This sample carries around 45,000 clones, about 80% of them seen once, and the ten largest clones take 9.5% to 14%.

Sample: CD4+ T cells from PBMCs cultured with SARS-CoV-2 spike peptides, taken before COVID-19 vaccination. The TCR originated in a human donor who received a COVID-19 vaccine. The J gene is TRBJ1-4, the V gene TRBV6-5; weak D call: TRBD1 (5 bases). The CDR3 DNA reads TGTGCCAGCCATCCGGGGGGTATGGGCGAAAAACTGTTTTTT. Translating gives CASHPGGMGEKLFF.